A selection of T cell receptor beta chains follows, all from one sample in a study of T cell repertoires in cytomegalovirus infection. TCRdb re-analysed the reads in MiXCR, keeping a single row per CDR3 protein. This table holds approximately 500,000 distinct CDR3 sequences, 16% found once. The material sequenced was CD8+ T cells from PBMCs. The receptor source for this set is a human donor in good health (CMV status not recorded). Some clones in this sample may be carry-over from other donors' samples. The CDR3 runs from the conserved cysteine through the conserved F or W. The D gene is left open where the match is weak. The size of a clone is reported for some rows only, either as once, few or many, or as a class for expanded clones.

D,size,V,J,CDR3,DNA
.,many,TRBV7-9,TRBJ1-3,CASSSRRQGSDSGNTIYF,TGTGCCAGCAGCTCGCGGCGGCAGGGCAGCGACTCTGGAAACACCATATATTTT
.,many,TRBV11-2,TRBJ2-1,CASRKDGSASYNEQFF,TGTGCCAGCAGAAAAGACGGATCCGCATCCTACAATGAGCAGTTCTTC
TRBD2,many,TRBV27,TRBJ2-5,CASSPRTSGRETQYF,TGTGCCAGCAGTCCAAGGACTAGCGGGCGAGAGACCCAGTACTTC
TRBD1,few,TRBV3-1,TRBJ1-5,CASSQGTGDPVSPQHF,TGTGCCAGCAGCCAGGGCACAGGGGATCCCGTGTCGCCCCAGCATTTT
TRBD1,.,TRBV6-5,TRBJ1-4,CASSYSTGMGEKLFF,TGTGCCAGCAGTTACTCGACAGGGATGGGAGAAAAACTGTTTTTT
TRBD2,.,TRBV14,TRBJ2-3,CASSTRLAGIDTQYF,TGTGCCAGCAGCACTCGACTAGCGGGGATAGATACGCAGTATTTT
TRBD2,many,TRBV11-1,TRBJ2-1,CASSFLAGPDEQFF,TGTGCCAGCAGCTTCCTAGCGGGGCCGGATGAGCAGTTCTTC
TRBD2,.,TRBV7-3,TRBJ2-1,CASSLRLAGSNEQFF,TGTGCCAGCAGCCTTAGACTAGCGGGAAGTAATGAGCAGTTCTTC
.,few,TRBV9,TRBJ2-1,CASSGRMAHNEQFF,TGTGCCAGCAGCGGACGTATGGCCCATAATGAGCAGTTCTTC
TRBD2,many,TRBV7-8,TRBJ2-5,CASSLRVAGGPRSRQETQYF,TGTGCCAGCAGCTTACGAGTAGCGGGAGGGCCTAGATCGAGACAAGAGACCCAGTACTTC
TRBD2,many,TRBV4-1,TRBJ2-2,CASSQGPAGASGTGELFF,TGCGCCAGCAGCCAAGGCCCAGCGGGAGCATCGGGCACCGGGGAGCTGTTTTTT
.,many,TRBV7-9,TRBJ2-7,CASDTGTFPYEQYF,TGTGCCAGCGACACCGGGACTTTCCCCTACGAGCAGTACTTC
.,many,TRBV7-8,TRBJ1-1,CASTPRGATAGTEAFF,TGTGCCAGCACCCCCCGGGGGGCCACGGCGGGCACTGAAGCTTTCTTT
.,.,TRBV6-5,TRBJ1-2,CASSYDRSGAYGYTF,TGTGCCAGCAGTTACGACAGATCGGGGGCCTATGGCTACACCTTC
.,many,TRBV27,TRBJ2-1,CASSFLGNEQFF,TGTGCCAGCAGTTTTCTGGGCAATGAGCAGTTCTTC
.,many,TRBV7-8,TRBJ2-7,CASSPAAYSYEQYF,TGTGCCAGCAGCCCAGCAGCCTACTCCTACGAGCAGTACTTC
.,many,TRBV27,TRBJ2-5,CASSSVEEETQYF,TGTGCCAGCAGTTCGGTGGAGGAAGAGACCCAGTACTTC
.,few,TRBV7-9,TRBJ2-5,CATSAGNQETQYF,TGTGCCACCAGTGCGGGAAACCAAGAGACCCAGTACTTC
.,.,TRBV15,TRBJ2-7,CATSEGKTYEQYF,TGTGCCACCAGCGAGGGAAAGACCTACGAGCAGTACTTC
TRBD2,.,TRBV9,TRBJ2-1,CASSTPLAGVNEQFF,TGTGCCAGCAGCACCCCTTTAGCGGGAGTAAATGAGCAGTTCTTC
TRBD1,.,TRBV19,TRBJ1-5,CASSPRTGSNQPQRF,TGTGCCAGTAGTCCCCGGACAGGGAGCAATCAGCCCCAGCGTTTT
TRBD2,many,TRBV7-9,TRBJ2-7,CASSGGTSGPTYEQYF,TGTGCCAGCAGCGGTGGGACTAGCGGACCAACCTACGAGCAGTACTTC
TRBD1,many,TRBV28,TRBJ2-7,CASERDRGSYEQYF,TGTGCCAGCGAAAGGGACAGGGGATCCTACGAGCAGTACTTC
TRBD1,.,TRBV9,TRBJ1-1,CASSVAGTGRTEAFF,TGTGCCAGCAGCGTAGCAGGGACAGGGCGTACTGAAGCTTTCTTT
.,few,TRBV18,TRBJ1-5,CASSPTYWDQPQHF,TGTGCCAGCTCACCAACATACTGGGATCAGCCCCAGCATTTT
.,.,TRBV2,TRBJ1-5,CASSEGDSNQPQHF,TGTGCCAGCAGTGAGGGGGATAGCAATCAGCCCCAGCATTTT
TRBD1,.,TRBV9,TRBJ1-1,CASSGTGVATEAFF,TGTGCCAGCAGCGGGACAGGGGTCGCCACTGAAGCTTTCTTT